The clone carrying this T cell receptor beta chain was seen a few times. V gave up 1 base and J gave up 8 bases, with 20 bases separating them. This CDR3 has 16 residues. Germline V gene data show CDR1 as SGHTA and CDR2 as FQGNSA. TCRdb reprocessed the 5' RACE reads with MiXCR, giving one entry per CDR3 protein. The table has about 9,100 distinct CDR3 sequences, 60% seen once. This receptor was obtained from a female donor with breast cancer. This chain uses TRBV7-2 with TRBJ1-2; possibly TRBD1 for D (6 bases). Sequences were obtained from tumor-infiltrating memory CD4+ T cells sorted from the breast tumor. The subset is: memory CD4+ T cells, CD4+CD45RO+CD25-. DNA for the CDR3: TGTGCCAGCAGCTTAGTTACGGGGGCGCAGGGAGTGGGCTACACCTTC. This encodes CASSLVTGAQGVGYTF.